This TCR beta chain was captured in a study of response to subunit inactivated influenza vaccine listed by TCRdb under 2018. About the full investigation: Deep quantitative profiling of the T cell receptor repertoire was used in the study to follow responses to a trivalent subunit inactivated influenza vaccine. Paper-wide results and their limitations: The authors proposed that each seasonal influenza vaccination may bring in only a limited number of new T cells.

As to this clonotype: Its antigen is still unknown. Base-call qualities are not available, and no considerably larger clone is one nucleotide away.

Library preparation was by RT-PCR. This sample was sequenced with an Illumina HiSeq 2500. Using fastp trimming at Q25 and MiXCR clonotype assembly, TCRdb reanalyzed the public sequencing data and kept in-frame beta chains. Rows with a matching CDR3 protein are joined into one entry that keeps the most common DNA and genes. Within this sample are hundreds of thousands of distinct CDR3 sequences, with around 10% of them counted one time only. The ten largest clones take up 8% to 13% of the sample. CDR1 and CDR2, looked up from the germline V gene, are SNHLY and FYNNEI. Counted from cysteine to phenylalanine, this CDR3 has 16 amino acids. Only the CDR3 region is kept as DNA, spanning 48 bases read in frame from base 1. V is reduced by 6 bases and J by 1 base, leaving a spacing of 15 bases between them. The data were also submitted as part of a second study, on T cells expressing NK-cell markers. That second report states: 5'RACE template switching, by which a universal primer site and unique molecular identifiers were added, was used to make TCR beta cDNA libraries. In sorted CD3+CD56+NKG2C+, CD3+CD56+NKG2C- and CD3+CD56-NKG2C+ T-cell subsets from roughly 8 donors, TCR beta-chain repertoires were profiled. Among the eight sequenced donors, seven were HCMV-seropositive and one was HCMV-seronegative. In several experiments an anti-gammadeltaTCR antibody was added to restrict sorting to alphabetaTCR-expressing T cells. For six donors, the dominant CD3+CD56+NKG2C+ clonotypes were among the top 10 CD8+ clonotypes and accounted for roughly 1.0-8% of CD8+ T cells. Those dominant clonotypes were again the most abundant among CD3+CD56-NKG2C+ cells in a handful of donors, at about 25-60.1%. Whether the expanded NKG2C-expressing T cell clones were specific for HCMV antigens remained unclear. All eight donors whose samples were sequenced were randomly selected healthy volunteers, three of them men and five women. HCMV-specific IgG was detected in serum with a commercial ELISA kit to determine HCMV serostatus. Ficoll density gradient centrifugation was used to isolate peripheral blood mononuclear cells from blood. For about 6 donors, unsorted PBMC were also used to sequence bulk peripheral blood T-cell repertoires. cDNA synthesis was primed from the TCR beta constant segment and was followed by two successive PCR amplification steps. Sequencing of the libraries produced 2 x 150 bp reads on Illumina HiSeq 2000/2500, MiSeq or NextSeq. MIGEC was used to demultiplex reads and group reads by UMI, and MiTCR was used to assemble and quantify clonotypes. To exclude erroneous sequences, any TCR cDNA sequence not supported by at least two reads was discarded. Downstream repertoire analysis used the tcR package, and clonotypes were matched across fractions by CDR3 nucleotide sequence plus V segment. Antigen specificity was annotated against VDJdb with VDJmatch, allowing one amino acid substitution in CDR3.

The rearranged segments are TRBV2 and TRBJ2-2; no confident D gene assignment can be made. The source was PBMCs from blood, collected on the day of vaccination. This TCR was recovered from a man aged 45-65 years who received an inactivated influenza vaccine. Donor details come from another sample of the same person, matched by shared clones. The CDR3 is CASSRSGQENTGELFF. The base sequence is TGTGCCAGCAGCAGATCCGGGCAGGAGAACACCGGGGAGCTGTTTTTT.